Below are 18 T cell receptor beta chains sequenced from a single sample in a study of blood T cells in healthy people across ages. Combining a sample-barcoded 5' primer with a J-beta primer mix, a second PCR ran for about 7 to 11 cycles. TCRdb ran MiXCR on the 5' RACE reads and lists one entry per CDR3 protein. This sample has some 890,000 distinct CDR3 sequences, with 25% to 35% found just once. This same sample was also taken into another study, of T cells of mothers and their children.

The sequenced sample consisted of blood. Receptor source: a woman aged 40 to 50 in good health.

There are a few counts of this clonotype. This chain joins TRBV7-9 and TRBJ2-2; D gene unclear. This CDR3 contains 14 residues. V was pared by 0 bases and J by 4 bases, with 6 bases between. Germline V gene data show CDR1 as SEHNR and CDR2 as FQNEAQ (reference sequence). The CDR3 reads CASSLASGTGELFF. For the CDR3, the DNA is TGTGCCAGCAGCTTAGCGTCGGGCACCGGGGAGCTGTTTTTT.

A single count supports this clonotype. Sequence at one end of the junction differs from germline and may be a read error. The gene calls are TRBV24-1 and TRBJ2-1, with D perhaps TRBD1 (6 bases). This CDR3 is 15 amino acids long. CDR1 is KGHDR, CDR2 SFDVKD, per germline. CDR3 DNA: TGTACCACCAGTGATTCCGACAGGACCTACAATGAGCAGTTCTTC. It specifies CTTSDSDRTYNEQFF.

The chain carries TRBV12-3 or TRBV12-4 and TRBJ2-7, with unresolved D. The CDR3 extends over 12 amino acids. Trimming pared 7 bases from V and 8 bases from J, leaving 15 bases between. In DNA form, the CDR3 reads TGTGCCAGCACCCCGACGGGCAGGCAGCAGTACTTC. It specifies CASTPTGRQQYF.

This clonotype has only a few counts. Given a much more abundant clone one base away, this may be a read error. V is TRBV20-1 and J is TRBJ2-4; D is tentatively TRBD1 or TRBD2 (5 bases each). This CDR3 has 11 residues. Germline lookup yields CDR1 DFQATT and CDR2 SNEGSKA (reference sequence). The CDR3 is CRASRENIQYF. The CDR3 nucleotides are TGCAGGGCTAGCAGGGAAAACATTCAGTACTTC.

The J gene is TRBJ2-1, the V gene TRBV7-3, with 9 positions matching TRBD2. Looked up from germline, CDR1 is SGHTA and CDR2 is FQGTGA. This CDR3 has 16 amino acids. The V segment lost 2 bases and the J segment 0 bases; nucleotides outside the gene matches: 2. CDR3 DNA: TGTGCCAGCAGCTTACGCGGGGGGGACTCCTACAATGAGCAGTTCTTC. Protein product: CASSLRGGDSYNEQFF.

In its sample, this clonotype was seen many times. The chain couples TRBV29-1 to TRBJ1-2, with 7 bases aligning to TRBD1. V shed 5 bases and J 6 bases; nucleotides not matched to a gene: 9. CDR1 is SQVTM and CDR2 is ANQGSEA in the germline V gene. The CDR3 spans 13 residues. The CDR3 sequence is CSVLPLTGDGYTF. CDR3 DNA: TGCAGCGTTCTTCCCCTTACAGGGGATGGCTACACCTTC.

CDR3 amino acids: CSVEGYYNEQFF. The DNA of the CDR3 is TGCAGCGTTGAGGGTTACTACAATGAGCAGTTCTTC. This chain joins TRBV29-1 and TRBJ2-1, with no clear D. This CDR3 has 12 amino acids. V lost 3 bases, J lost 3 bases, and 6 bases lay in between. Germline V gene lookup returns CDR1 SQVTM and CDR2 ANQGSEA.

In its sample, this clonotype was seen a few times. In nucleotides, the CDR3 is TGCAGCGTTGATGGCAGGTTCGGAGAGACCCAGTACTTC. Protein: CSVDGRFGETQYF. The V call is TRBV29-1, the J call TRBJ2-5; D gene unclear. The CDR3 spans 13 residues. Per germline, CDR1 SQVTM and CDR2 ANQGSEA. V was clipped by 3 bases and J by 4 bases, with 12 bases between them.

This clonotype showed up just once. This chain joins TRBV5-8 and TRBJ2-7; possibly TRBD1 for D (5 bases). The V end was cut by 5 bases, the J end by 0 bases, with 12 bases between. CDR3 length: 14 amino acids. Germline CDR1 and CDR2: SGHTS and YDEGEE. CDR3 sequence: CASRQAPSSYEQYF. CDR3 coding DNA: TGTGCCAGCAGACAGGCACCGAGCTCCTACGAGCAGTACTTC.

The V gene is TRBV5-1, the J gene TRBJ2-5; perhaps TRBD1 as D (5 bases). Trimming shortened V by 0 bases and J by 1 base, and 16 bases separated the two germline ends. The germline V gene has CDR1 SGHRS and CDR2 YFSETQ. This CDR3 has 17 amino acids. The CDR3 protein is CASSLAVRAFSQETQYF. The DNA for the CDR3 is TGCGCCAGCAGCTTGGCCGTCAGGGCGTTCTCCCAAGAGACCCAGTACTTC.

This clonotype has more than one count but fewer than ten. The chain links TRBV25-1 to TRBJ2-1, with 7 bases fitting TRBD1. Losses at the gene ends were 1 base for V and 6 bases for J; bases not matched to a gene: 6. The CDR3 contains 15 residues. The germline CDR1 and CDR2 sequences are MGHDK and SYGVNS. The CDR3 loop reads CASSESGTVINEQFF. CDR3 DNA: TGTGCCAGCAGTGAATCGGGGACAGTTATCAATGAGCAGTTCTTC.

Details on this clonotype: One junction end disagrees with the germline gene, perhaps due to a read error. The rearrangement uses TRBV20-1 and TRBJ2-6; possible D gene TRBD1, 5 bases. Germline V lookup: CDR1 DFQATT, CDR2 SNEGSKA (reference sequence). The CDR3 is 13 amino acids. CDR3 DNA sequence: TGCAGTGCCCCGCCGACTGGGGCCAACGTCCGGACTTTC. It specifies CSAPPTGANVRTF.

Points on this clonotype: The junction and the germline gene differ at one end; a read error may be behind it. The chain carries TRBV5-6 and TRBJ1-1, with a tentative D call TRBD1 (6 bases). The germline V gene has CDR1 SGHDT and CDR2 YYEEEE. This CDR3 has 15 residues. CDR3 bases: TGTGCCAGCAGCTCATTAGACAGGTTGAAGACTGAAGCTTTCTTT. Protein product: CASSSLDRLKTEAFF.

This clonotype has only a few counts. Here the CDR3 DNA reads TGTGCCAGCAGCCCAGTTCCCAATCAGCCCCAGCATTTT. Translating it yields CASSPVPNQPQHF. The rearrangement uses TRBV6-2 or TRBV6-3 and TRBJ1-5, with no clear D. Trimming shortened V by 6 bases and J by 3 bases, and 9 bases separated the two germline ends. Germline CDR1 reads MNHEY; CDR2 reads SVGEGT. There are 13 residues in the CDR3.

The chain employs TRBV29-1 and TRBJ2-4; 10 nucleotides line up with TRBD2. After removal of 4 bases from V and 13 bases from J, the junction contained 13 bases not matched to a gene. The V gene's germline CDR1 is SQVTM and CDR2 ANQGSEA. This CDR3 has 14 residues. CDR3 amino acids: CSVASGGASYGQYF. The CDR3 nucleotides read TGCAGCGTTGCCAGCGGGGGGGCCTCCTACGGGCAGTACTTC.

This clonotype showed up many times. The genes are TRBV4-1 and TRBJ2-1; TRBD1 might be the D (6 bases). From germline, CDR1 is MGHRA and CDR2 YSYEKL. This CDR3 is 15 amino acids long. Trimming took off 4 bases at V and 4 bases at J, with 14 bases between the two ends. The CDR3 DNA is TGCGCCAGCAGCCGCGCAGGGGAAGAGTACAATGAGCAGTTCTTC. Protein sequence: CASSRAGEEYNEQFF.

CDR3 residues: CASSPKHRVGNTIYF. Here the CDR3 DNA reads TGTGCCAGCAGCCCCAAACACAGGGTTGGAAACACCATATATTTT. The chain is built from TRBV7-9 and TRBJ1-3; a weak D match, TRBD1 (6 bases). CDR1 and CDR2 (germline): SEHNR, FQNEAQ (reference sequence). The CDR3 is made up of 15 amino acids. The ends were cut back, 5 bases at V and 3 bases at J, with 14 bases in the middle.

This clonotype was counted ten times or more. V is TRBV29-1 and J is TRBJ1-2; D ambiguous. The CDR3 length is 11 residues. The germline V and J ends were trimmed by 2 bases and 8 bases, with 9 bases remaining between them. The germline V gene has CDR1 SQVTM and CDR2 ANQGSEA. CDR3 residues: CSVESGNGYTF. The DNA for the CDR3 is TGCAGCGTTGAATCCGGGAACGGCTACACCTTC.